This T cell receptor (beta chain) stems from a study of post-analysis software for immune sequencing data. Included in the TCR beta cDNA libraries were unique molecular identifiers. MiXCR, applied by TCRdb to the PCR reads, yields one record per CDR3 protein. Of around 710,000 distinct CDR3 sequences listed, 40% to 55% are singletons. In its sample, this clonotype was seen once. Sample: blood. The sequence was collected from a girl between 5 and 17 years old with multiple sclerosis.

The CDR3 sequence: CASSPRLAGEYNEQFF. In nucleotides, the CDR3 is TGTGCCAGCAGCCCTCGACTAGCGGGGGAATACAATGAGCAGTTCTTC. V gene TRBV9 combines with J gene TRBJ2-1; 12 bases are a match to TRBD2. CDR1 is SGDLS and CDR2 is YYNGEE in the germline V gene. V trimming: 4 bases; J trimming: 4 bases; junction bases outside the gene matches: 6. The CDR3 runs 16 residues.